This T cell receptor beta chain derives from a study of blood T cells in healthy people across ages. Donors were systemically healthy Caucasian individuals from Russia aged roughly 6 to 100 years. Then a second PCR, running roughly 7 to 11 cycles, was carried out with a sample-barcoded 5' primer and a J-beta primer mix. Every molecule of cDNA carried a tag from a template-switch adaptor with 12 random nucleotides. TCRdb re-called the 5' RACE reads with MiXCR, one entry per CDR3 protein. The sample includes about 570,000 distinct CDR3 sequences, roughly 28% of them seen just once. Trimming removed 0 bases from V and 5 bases from J; junction bases left unmatched: 7. This CDR3 contains 18 residues. The germline V gene has CDR1 LGHNA and CDR2 YSLEER.

The sequenced sample consisted of blood. The chain couples TRBV4-3 to TRBJ2-5, with 15 bases that match TRBD2. The receptor was derived from a woman in her 70s in good health. Here the CDR3 DNA reads TGCGCCAGCAGCCAAGATCGGACTAGCGGGGGGGCCGGGGAGACCCAGTACTTC. Residues: CASSQDRTSGGAGETQYF.